Each of the 16 T cell receptor beta chains below was sequenced from the same sample in a study of shared clonotypes between healthy human individuals. Terminally differentiated effector memory CD45RA+ cells were left out of the naive CD8 fraction, which was CD45RO-negative and positively selected for CCR7. Sequencing was performed with immunoSEQ multiplex PCR; in TCRdb, only in-frame clones are kept and a portion is missing. The sample lists about 2 million clones; about 95% were seen once. Sequenced: naive CD8+ T cells sorted from blood. The source is a man younger than 35 in good health.

V is TRBV7-2 and J is TRBJ2-5; tentatively, D is TRBD2 (5 bases). V was shortened by 1 base and J by 5 bases, with 17 bases between the two germline ends. The CDR3 runs 16 residues. Per the germline V gene, CDR1 is SGHTA and CDR2 is FQGNSA. As DNA, the CDR3 is TGTGCCAGCAGCTTAGGGGGTTTCCCCAGCGGTGAGACCCAGTACTTC. Its protein is CASSLGGFPSGETQYF.

The rearrangement uses TRBV4-1 and TRBJ1-5, with D perhaps TRBD1 (5 bases). Germline lookup yields CDR1 MGHRA and CDR2 YSYEKL. The CDR3 spans 14 residues. The ends were cut back, 4 bases at V and 6 bases at J, with 13 bases in the middle. The CDR3 DNA sequence: TGCGCCAGCAGCCCGTTGGAAGGGGCTCAGCCCCAGCATTTT. Its translation: CASSPLEGAQPQHF.

V gene TRBV6-1 combines with J gene TRBJ2-1; 10 bases map to TRBD2. This CDR3 has 15 amino acids. Germline V gene data show CDR1 as MNHNS and CDR2 as SASEGT. V was pared by 7 bases and J by 4 bases, with 7 bases of the junction left unmatched. The CDR3 DNA reads TGTGCCAGCAACCTTCTAGCGGGGGCTTACAATGAGCAGTTCTTC. It yields the protein CASNLLAGAYNEQFF.

CDR3 sequence: CAWSHASGRAPDTQYF. The CDR3 DNA reads as TGTGCCTGGAGCCATGCTAGCGGGAGGGCCCCAGATACGCAGTATTTT. This sequence joins TRBV30 and TRBJ2-3, with 12 bases aligning to TRBD2. Looked up from germline, CDR1 is GTSNPN and CDR2 is SVGIG (reference sequence). The V and J ends lost 3 bases and 4 bases, in that order; junction bases with no gene match: 8. The CDR3 spans 16 residues.

The chain combines TRBV27 with TRBJ2-7; 7 positions match TRBD2. CDR1 and CDR2 (germline): MNHEY, SMNVEV (reference sequence). This CDR3 has 14 residues. Germline trimming cut 6 bases from V and 4 bases from J; bases unmatched to any gene: 9. This CDR3 is CASRPGASGYEQYF. In DNA, the CDR3 is TGTGCCAGCAGACCTGGGGCTAGCGGATACGAGCAGTACTTC.

The chain carries TRBV5-1 and TRBJ1-1, with 8 bases lining up with TRBD1. The V gene end was trimmed by 2 bases and the J gene end by 5 bases; junction bases not matched to a gene: 5. Germline CDR1 SGHRS, CDR2 YFSETQ. This CDR3 comprises 14 residues. CDR3 region: CASSFPGQGTEAFF. CDR3 sequence (DNA): TGCGCCAGCAGCTTCCCCGGACAGGGAACTGAAGCTTTCTTT.

Notes on this clone: Other nucleotide sequences from this sample produce the same CDR3. J is TRBJ2-7 and V is TRBV4-1; 10 bases are a match to TRBD1. The CDR3 extends over 15 amino acids. Trimming took 1 base from V and 2 from J; bases not matched to a gene: 2. CDR1 and CDR2 from the germline V gene are MGHRA and YSYEKL. CDR3 nucleotide sequence: TGCGCCAGCAGCCAAGCCGGGACAGGGGCCTACGAGCAGTACTTC. The encoded protein is CASSQAGTGAYEQYF.

This chain's CDR3 is CASSELGGGLVDTQYF. The CDR3 DNA reads TGTGCCAGCAGTGAGCTGGGCGGGGGGCTCGTCGATACGCAGTATTTT. The chain combines TRBV2 with TRBJ2-3, with TRBD2 matching 8 bases. Germline V CDR1 and CDR2: SNHLY, FYNNEI. The CDR3 has 16 residues. V gave up 3 bases and J gave up 6 bases; unmatched junction bases: 11.

The rearrangement uses TRBV9 and TRBJ2-7; D is undetermined. CDR3 size: 15 residues. Germline V gene lookup returns CDR1 SGDLS and CDR2 YYNGEE. V was clipped by 4 bases and J by 2 bases, with 16 bases between them. CDR3 amino acids: CASSPQAAAPYEQYF. Written as DNA, the CDR3 is TGTGCCAGCAGCCCGCAAGCCGCAGCGCCCTACGAGCAGTACTTC. The full variable domain, in which reference TRBV9 and TRBJ2-7 provide the parts outside the CDR3, is DSGVTQTPKHLITATGQRVTLRCSPRSGDLSVYWYQQSLDQGLQFLIQYYNGEERAKGNILERFSAQQFPDLHSELNLSSLELGDSALYFCASSPQAAAPYEQYFGPGTRLTVT.

This rearrangement joins TRBV6-5 to TRBJ1-2; D uncertain. The germline CDR1 and CDR2 sequences are MNHEY and SVGAGI. This CDR3 region has 14 residues. Trimming cost V 8 bases and J 0 bases, with 13 bases left between them. This chain's CDR3 is CASAPGSPNYGYTF. CDR3 DNA sequence: TGTGCCAGCGCACCGGGGAGCCCTAACTATGGCTACACCTTC.

V usage is TRBV30 and J usage is TRBJ2-7, with a weak D call TRBD2 (6 bases). CDR3 length: 14 amino acids. CDR1 GTSNPN and CDR2 SVGIG come from the germline V gene (reference sequence). V was trimmed by 4 bases and J by 2 bases, leaving 15 bases between them. The CDR3 DNA reads as TGTGCCTGGACCCGGACCGGGAGCCCCTACGAGCAGTACTTC. It yields the protein CAWTRTGSPYEQYF.

The DNA for the CDR3 is TGTGCCAGCAGCTTACAGGGGGCAAGTAATGAAAAACTGTTTTTT. Protein: CASSLQGASNEKLFF. This chain uses TRBV11-2 with TRBJ1-4; TRBD1 agrees at 8 bases. The CDR3 is made up of 15 amino acids. Germline lookup yields CDR1 SGHAT and CDR2 FQNNGV. V lost 2 bases, J lost 4 bases, and 3 bases stayed unmatched. The complete variable domain, with remaining parts taken from reference TRBV11-2 and TRBJ1-4, reads EAGVAQSPRYKIIEKRQSVAFWCNPISGHATLYWYQQILGQGPKLLIQFQNNGVVDDSQLPKDRFSAERLKGVDSTLKIQPAKLEDSAVYLCASSLQGASNEKLFFGSGTQLSVL.

A note on this clone: This CDR3 is also generated by other DNA sequences in the sample. The V gene is TRBV27, the J gene TRBJ2-1; 8 bases are shared with TRBD1. In germline, CDR1 is MNHEY, CDR2 SMNVEV (reference sequence). Unmatched junction bases numbered 3, after V lost 0 bases and J lost 2 bases. This CDR3 is built from 16 residues. Written as DNA, the CDR3 is TGTGCCAGCAGTTTATCGGCAGGGGGCGCCTACAATGAGCAGTTCTTC. As protein: CASSLSAGGAYNEQFF.

To note about this clone: Other DNA sequences within the sample encode an identical CDR3. The chain recombines TRBV29-1 with TRBJ2-7, with 7 bases that match TRBD1. The V gene's germline CDR1 is SQVTM and CDR2 ANQGSEA. The CDR3 covers 13 residues. The ends lost 4 bases at V and 1 base at J; junction bases unmatched: 4. The CDR3, as DNA: TGCAGCGTTGCCGGGACAGAGTCCTACGAGCAGTACTTC. Its translation: CSVAGTESYEQYF.

The rearrangement joins TRBV10-3 to TRBJ2-1, with D possibly called TRBD1 or TRBD2 (5 bases each). The CDR3 is 15 residues long. CDR1 and CDR2 from the germline V gene are ENHRY and SYGVKD. V was pared by 6 bases and J by 2 bases, with 14 bases between. The CDR3 DNA reads as TGTGCCATCAGCCCCGACAGCGGAGCCTACAATGAGCAGTTCTTC. Translation gives CAISPDSGAYNEQFF.

The chain carries TRBV4-3 and TRBJ2-5; 15 nucleotides align to TRBD2. Looked up from germline, CDR1 is LGHNA and CDR2 is YSLEER. This CDR3 contains 18 residues. J lost 1 base, V lost 3 bases, and 6 bases had no gene match. CDR3 DNA: TGCGCCAGCAGCCAGGGACTAGCGGGAGGCCTGCCCCAAGAGACCCAGTACTTC. It specifies CASSQGLAGGLPQETQYF.